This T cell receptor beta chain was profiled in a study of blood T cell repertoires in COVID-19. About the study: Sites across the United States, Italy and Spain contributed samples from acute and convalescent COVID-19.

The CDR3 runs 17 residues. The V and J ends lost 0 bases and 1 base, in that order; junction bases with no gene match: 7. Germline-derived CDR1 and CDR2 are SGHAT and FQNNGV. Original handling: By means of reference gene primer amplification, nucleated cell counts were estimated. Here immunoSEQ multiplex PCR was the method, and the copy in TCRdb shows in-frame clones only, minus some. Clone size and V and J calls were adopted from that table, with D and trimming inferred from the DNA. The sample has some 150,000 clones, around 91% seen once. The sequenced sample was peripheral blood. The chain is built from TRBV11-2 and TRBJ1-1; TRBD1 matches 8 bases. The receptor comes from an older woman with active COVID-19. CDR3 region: CASSLEGRGPENTEAFF. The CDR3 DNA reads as TGTGCCAGCAGCTTAGAGGGCAGGGGGCCTGAGAACACTGAAGCTTTCTTT. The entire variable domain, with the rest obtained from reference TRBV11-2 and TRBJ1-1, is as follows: EAGVAQSPRYKIIEKRQSVAFWCNPISGHATLYWYQQILGQGPKLLIQFQNNGVVDDSQLPKDRFSAERLKGVDSTLKIQPAKLEDSAVYLCASSLEGRGPENTEAFFGQGTRLTVV.